These 17 T cell receptor beta chains share one sample of origin, sequenced in a study of T cell changes during pregnancy in multiple sclerosis. Here immunoSEQ multiplex PCR was the method, and the copy in TCRdb shows in-frame clones only, minus some. The table includes about 23,000 clones, around 88% detected once. The sample here was CD4+ T cells from peripheral blood mononuclear cells, taken in the first trimester of pregnancy. Receptors originate from a female donor in good health, enrolled as a control in a pregnancy study.

The rearrangement joins TRBV29-1 to TRBJ1-1; D is possibly TRBD1 (5 bases). CDR1 and CDR2 from the germline V gene are SQVTM and ANQGSEA. V gave up 3 bases and J gave up 5 bases, with 10 bases separating them. This CDR3 is built from 12 residues. In DNA, the CDR3 is TGCAGCGTTGATCAGGGTTGGACTGAAGCTTTCTTT. Translating gives CSVDQGWTEAFF.

The rearrangement links TRBV19 to TRBJ1-4; D not certain. V lost 2 bases, J lost 0 bases, and 13 bases lay in between. The length of the CDR3 is 17 residues. Germline CDR1 LNHDA, CDR2 SQIVND (reference sequence). CDR3 sequence reads: CASSIFHGSATNEKLFF. The CDR3 nucleotides read TGTGCCAGTAGTATATTCCACGGGAGCGCAACTAATGAAAAACTGTTTTTT.

The CDR3 nucleotides read TGTGCCAGCAGCTCAACCCCAACAACCTATGGCTACACCTTC. Translating gives CASSSTPTTYGYTF. The V call is TRBV28, the J call TRBJ1-2; D call uncertain. Germline CDR1 is MDHEN and CDR2 is SYDVKM. The CDR3 length is 14 residues. The V end was cut by 6 bases, the J end by 4 bases, with 15 bases between.

V usage is TRBV5-1 and J usage is TRBJ2-3; TRBD2 matches 15 bases. V lost 4 bases, J lost 4 bases, and 13 bases stayed unmatched. The CDR3 runs 19 residues. The germline gives CDR1 SGHRS, CDR2 YFSETQ. CDR3 protein: CASSRTSGRAGSLPDTQYF. CDR3 nucleotide sequence: TGCGCCAGCAGCCGGACTAGCGGGAGGGCCGGGTCACTTCCAGATACGCAGTATTTT. Using reference TRBV5-1 and TRBJ2-3 for the parts outside the CDR3, the full variable domain is KAGVTQTPRYLIKTRGQQVTLSCSPISGHRSVSWYQQTPGQGLQFLFEYFSETQRNKGNFPGRFSGRQFSNSRSEMNVSTLELGDSALYLCASSRTSGRAGSLPDTQYFGPGTRLTVL.

This chain links TRBV10-3 with TRBJ2-5; 10 positions agree with TRBD2. The CDR3 is 16 residues long. Germline V lookup: CDR1 ENHRY, CDR2 SYGVKD. Trimming cost V 0 bases and J 3 bases; bases outside gene matches: 4. DNA of the CDR3: TGTGCCATCAGTGAGTCGATTAGCGGGGGGAAAGAGACCCAGTACTTC. Protein: CAISESISGGKETQYF.

Here the CDR3 DNA reads TGTGCCAGCAGTGGCGATAGCGGGAGAATCCCCATCACTGGCACAGATACGCAGTATTTT. This encodes CASSGDSGRIPITGTDTQYF. V and J are TRBV2 and TRBJ2-3; 9 bases map to TRBD2. V gave up 4 bases and J gave up 1 base; unmatched junction bases: 18. Germline V lookup: CDR1 SNHLY, CDR2 FYNNEI. There are 20 residues in the CDR3.

The count of this clone is one. The CDR3 nucleotides read TGCGCCAGCAGCCCCCGCGGACAAAGCACAGATACGCAGTATTTT. Translating it yields CASSPRGQSTDTQYF. The V and J genes are TRBV5-1 and TRBJ2-3, with a weak D call TRBD1 (5 bases). CDR1 is SGHRS and CDR2 is YFSETQ in the germline V gene. V lost 4 bases and J lost 0, with 12 bases in between. This CDR3 contains 15 residues.

CDR3 DNA sequence: TGTGCCAGCAGCCAATGGGCAGGGATAGGTGAGCAGTACTTC. It specifies CASSQWAGIGEQYF. V gene TRBV14 combines with J gene TRBJ2-7; D might be TRBD1 (5 bases). The germline CDR1 and CDR2 sequences are SGHDN and FVKESK. The CDR3 has 14 residues. The V end was cut by 2 bases, the J end by 7 bases, with 15 bases between.

This clone is a singleton in its sample. The chain uses TRBV7-9 and TRBJ1-1; a possible D gene is TRBD1 (6 bases). The germline CDR1 and CDR2 sequences are SEHNR and FQNEAQ (reference sequence). V lost 5 bases and J lost 1, with 17 bases in between. The CDR3 contains 16 residues. CDR3 nucleotide sequence: TGTGCCAGCAGCCCTCAGGGGTCCTTCAGGAACACTGAAGCTTTCTTT. It translates to CASSPQGSFRNTEAFF.

The chain joins TRBV2 to TRBJ2-7; D is unresolved. Germline CDR1 SNHLY, CDR2 FYNNEI. With 6 bases removed from V and 5 bases from J, the gap between germline ends came to 14 bases. The CDR3 extends over 13 amino acids. This CDR3 is CASRDHRSNEQYF. The CDR3 nucleotides read TGTGCCAGCAGGGATCATAGGAGTAACGAGCAGTACTTC. Variable domain in full (rest from reference TRBV2 and TRBJ2-7): EPEVTQTPSHQVTQMGQEVILRCVPISNHLYFYWYRQILGQKVEFLVSFYNNEISEKSEIFDDQFSVERPDGSNFTLKIRSTKLEDSAMYFCASRDHRSNEQYFGPGTRLTVT.

The CDR3 DNA reads TGTGCCAGCAGTACTAGCGGGATCACCGGGGAGCTGTTTTTT. Translated, it gives CASSTSGITGELFF. The V call is TRBV6-6, the J call TRBJ2-2, with 10 bases matching TRBD2. The CDR3 is 14 residues long. V lost 5 bases and J lost 4; bases outside the gene matches: 1. Germline V gene sequence: CDR1 MNHNY, CDR2 SVGAGI (reference sequence).

This chain joins TRBV7-9 and TRBJ1-1; the D gene is possibly TRBD1 (5 bases). Trimming cost V 5 bases and J 0 bases, with 10 bases left between them. The CDR3 is made up of 14 amino acids. Germline CDR1 reads SEHNR; CDR2 reads FQNEAQ (reference sequence). CDR3 DNA sequence: TGTGCCAGCAGCAGACAGCTGATGAACACTGAAGCTTTCTTT. Its protein product is CASSRQLMNTEAFF.

The CDR3 protein is CASSARQGGVEQFF. The DNA of the CDR3 is TGTGCCAGCAGCGCTCGCCAGGGTGGGGTTGAGCAGTTCTTC. The chain uses TRBV5-4 and TRBJ2-1, with a weak D call TRBD1 (5 bases). Deletions cut 4 bases from V and 9 bases from J, with 17 bases between. In germline, CDR1 is SGHNT, CDR2 YYREEE (reference sequence). The CDR3 runs 14 residues.

The V and J genes are TRBV7-2 and TRBJ2-7; D is unclear. The CDR3 totals 11 residues. V was trimmed by 5 bases and J by 3 bases, leaving 5 bases between them. The germline V gene has CDR1 SGHTA and CDR2 FQGNSA. The CDR3 spells CASSLLYEQYF. The CDR3 DNA is TGTGCCAGCAGCCTTCTCTACGAGCAGTACTTC.

The V call is TRBV5-4, the J call TRBJ2-1, with 9 bases aligning to TRBD2. Germline CDR1 is SGHNT and CDR2 is YYREEE (reference sequence). There are 18 residues in the CDR3. V lost 0 bases to trimming and J lost 0 bases; unmatched junction nucleotides: 7. The CDR3 sequence: CASSLGGGRASSYNEQFF. CDR3 nucleotide sequence: TGTGCCAGCAGCTTGGGTGGCGGGAGGGCGAGCTCCTACAATGAGCAGTTCTTC.

The chain couples TRBV29-1 to TRBJ1-2; 8 bases agree with TRBD1. This CDR3 region has 11 residues. V gave up 5 bases and J gave up 7 bases; unmatched junction bases: 3. Germline V gene data show CDR1 as SQVTM and CDR2 as ANQGSEA. The CDR3 region has the DNA TGCAGCGTTCCCGACAGGGGTGGCTACACCTTC. This sequence encodes CSVPDRGGYTF.

The rearrangement uses TRBV30 and TRBJ2-7; D may be TRBD1 (5 bases). Germline V gene lookup returns CDR1 GTSNPN and CDR2 SVGIG (reference sequence). Between the trimmed V and J ends, which lost 2 bases and 5 bases, there was a span of 13 bases. The CDR3 extends over 13 amino acids. CDR3 sequence reads: CAWSRGRAHEQYF. CDR3 coding DNA: TGTGCCTGGAGTAGGGGCAGGGCTCACGAGCAGTACTTC.